These 30 T cell receptor beta chains share one sample of origin, sequenced in a study of cytotoxic CD8 clonotypes in ibrutinib-treated CLL. Sequenced by immunoSEQ multiplex PCR; TCRdb stores in-frame clones only, minus some. The sample gives about 300,000 clones, 65% to 85% of which show up once; about 5.3% is in the top ten. This specimen consisted of PBMCs, obtained at disease progression, from a patient treated with ibrutinib. The receptors stem from a human donor with chronic lymphocytic leukemia.

The rearrangement links TRBV6-5 to TRBJ1-2; 7 nucleotides match TRBD1. The CDR3 totals 15 residues. Germline CDR1 is MNHEY and CDR2 is SVGAGI. The V gene end was trimmed by 6 bases and the J gene end by 0 bases; junction bases not matched to a gene: 7. The CDR3 coding sequence is TGTGCCAGCAGCCCCCGGGACAGAACTAACTATGGCTACACCTTC. This gives the protein CASSPRDRTNYGYTF.

In this sample, this clone turned up once. Mismatch with germline at one junction end may stem from a read error. Other DNA sequences of this sample code for an identical CDR3. This chain uses TRBV5-1 with TRBJ2-7; D uncertain. This CDR3 is built from 11 residues. Per the germline V gene, CDR1 is SGHRS and CDR2 is YFSETQ. CDR3 amino acids: CASSFGGEQYF. The CDR3 DNA reads TGTGCCAGCAGCTTTGGTGGAGAGCAGTACTTC.

This clone was recorded once. This rearrangement joins TRBV28 to TRBJ2-7, with TRBD2 matching over 8 bases. Germline CDR1 reads MDHEN; CDR2 reads SYDVKM. The CDR3 is 14 residues long. V lost 5 bases and J lost 0; bases outside the gene matches: 3. The CDR3 DNA is TGTGCCAGCAGTCCAGGACTAGCCTCCTACGAGCAGTACTTC. It translates to CASSPGLASYEQYF.

V is TRBV7-2 and J is TRBJ1-5, with TRBD1 matching over 7 bases. V lost 4 bases and J lost 5; bases outside the gene matches: 8. The CDR3 sequence is 15 residues long. Germline lookup yields CDR1 SGHTA and CDR2 FQGNSA. Here the CDR3 DNA reads TGTGCCAGCAGCTCGCAGACAGGGATATATCAGCCCCAGCATTTT. As protein: CASSSQTGIYQPQHF.

The rearrangement uses TRBV11-2 and TRBJ2-1; TRBD2 agrees at 13 bases. Germline-derived CDR1 and CDR2 are SGHAT and FQNNGV. The V segment lost 6 bases and the J segment 6 bases; nucleotides outside the gene matches: 8. There are 16 residues in the CDR3. CDR3 region: CASSWAGTSGINEQFF. The CDR3 coding sequence is TGTGCCAGCAGTTGGGCCGGGACTAGCGGGATCAATGAGCAGTTCTTC.

The rearrangement uses TRBV4-1 and TRBJ1-1; TRBD1 agrees at 7 bases. Germline V gene lookup returns CDR1 MGHRA and CDR2 YSYEKL. V was pared by 1 base and J by 7 bases, with 6 bases of the junction left unmatched. CDR3 length equals 14 residues. The CDR3 DNA reads TGCGCCAGCAGCCAAGGGGACAGTGCCAGTGAAGCTTTCTTT. It yields the protein CASSQGDSASEAFF.

The CDR3 coding sequence is TGTGCCAACGGACCGGGGCGGGAGACCCAGTACTTC. This codes for CANGPGRETQYF. V and J are TRBV2 and TRBJ2-5; the D gene could be TRBD1 or TRBD2 (5 bases each). Trimming pared 10 bases from V and 5 bases from J, leaving 14 bases between. CDR3 length: 12 amino acids. Germline loops: CDR1 SNHLY, CDR2 FYNNEI.

V is TRBV11-2 and J is TRBJ2-7; 9 positions agree with TRBD2. The CDR3 extends over 15 amino acids. V shed 3 bases, J shed 2 bases, and the junction held 5 bases outside the gene matches. Germline CDR1 reads SGHAT; CDR2 reads FQNNGV. CDR3 protein: CASSLGLAGTYEQYF. The CDR3 DNA follows: TGTGCCAGCAGCTTGGGGCTAGCGGGAACCTACGAGCAGTACTTC.

This chain connects TRBV4-3 to TRBJ1-4; perhaps TRBD1 as D (6 bases). The CDR3 runs 15 residues. Trimming removed 0 bases at V and 10 bases at J, with 15 bases between. Germline V lookup: CDR1 LGHNA, CDR2 YSLEER. For the CDR3, the DNA is TGCGCCAGCAGCCAAGATTGGGGGCCCCAGGGAAAACTGTTTTTT. Amino acid sequence: CASSQDWGPQGKLFF.

The chain is built from TRBV27 and TRBJ2-6; D remains unclear. This CDR3 spans 14 amino acids. With 4 bases removed from V and 0 bases from J, the gap between germline ends came to 4 bases. Germline-derived CDR1 and CDR2 are MNHEY and SMNVEV (reference sequence). In DNA form, the CDR3 reads TGTGCCAGCAGTTCCTTCTCTGGGGCCAACGTCCTGACTTTC. Protein product: CASSSFSGANVLTF. The complete variable domain, with remaining parts taken from reference TRBV27 and TRBJ2-6, reads EAQVTQNPRYLITVTGKKLTVTCSQNMNHEYMSWYRQDPGLGLRQIYYSMNVEVTDKGDVPEGYKVSRKEKRNFPLILESPSPNQTSLYFCASSSFSGANVLTFGAGSRLTVL.

The table lists this clone with a few counts. The chain recombines TRBV19 with TRBJ1-2, with D possibly TRBD1 on 5 matching bases. Trimming removed 8 bases at V and 8 bases at J, with 15 bases between. Germline lookup yields CDR1 LNHDA and CDR2 SQIVND (reference sequence). The CDR3 totals 12 residues. The CDR3 spells CASGGGRVGYTF. In DNA form, the CDR3 reads TGTGCCAGTGGCGGGGGACGGGTCGGCTACACCTTC.

This chain connects TRBV5-1 to TRBJ1-2; D is undetermined. The V and J ends lost 1 base and 4 bases respectively, with 5 bases between them. Looked up from germline, CDR1 is SGHRS and CDR2 is YFSETQ. This CDR3 has 12 residues. For the CDR3, the DNA is TGCGCCAGCAGCTTGTCCAGCTATGGCTACACCTTC. Protein: CASSLSSYGYTF.

The V and J genes are TRBV18 and TRBJ1-2; 10 bases align to TRBD1. The CDR3 loop spans 14 amino acids. Losses at the gene ends were 6 bases for V and 6 bases for J; bases not matched to a gene: 7. Germline-derived CDR1 and CDR2 are KGHSH and LQKENI. For the CDR3, the DNA is TGTGCCAGCTCTCAGGACAGGGGGACGGATGGCTACACCTTC. Translation: CASSQDRGTDGYTF.

The rearrangement uses TRBV28 and TRBJ2-1; TRBD1 is a possible D gene (6 bases). CDR1 and CDR2 (germline): MDHEN, SYDVKM. The CDR3 sequence is 15 residues long. V was clipped by 6 bases and J by 6 bases, with 18 bases between them. CDR3 protein: CASSPTGYSRNEQFF. The CDR3 region has the DNA TGTGCCAGCAGCCCTACAGGGTATTCGCGCAATGAGCAGTTCTTC. The full variable domain, its missing parts supplied by reference TRBV28 and TRBJ2-1, is DVKVTQSSRYLVKRTGEKVFLECVQDMDHENMFWYRQDPGLGLRLIYFSYDVKMKEKGDIPEGYSVSREKKERFSLILESASTNQTSMYLCASSPTGYSRNEQFFGPGTRLTVL.

The rearrangement joins TRBV18 to TRBJ2-7; D possibly uses TRBD1 or TRBD2 (5 bases each). V lost 1 base to trimming and J lost 0 bases, with 13 bases between them. Germline values: CDR1 KGHSH, CDR2 LQKENI. CDR3 length equals 16 residues. CDR3 loop: CASSPRIGASSYEQYF. Here the CDR3 DNA reads TGTGCCAGCTCACCACGGATCGGGGCGAGCTCCTACGAGCAGTACTTC.

The genes are TRBV29-1 and TRBJ2-7, with 7 bases that match TRBD2. This CDR3 is 16 amino acids long. The germline gives CDR1 SQVTM, CDR2 ANQGSEA. V lost 1 base, J lost 1 base, and 10 bases stayed unmatched. CDR3 bases: TGCAGCGTTGAAGGGTTGGGCGGGAGTAGGTCCTACGAGCAGTACTTC. It is translated as CSVEGLGGSRSYEQYF.

The genes are TRBV5-1 and TRBJ2-2; TRBD2 agrees at 7 bases. The trim removed 0 bases at V and 6 bases at J, leaving 14 bases unmatched. CDR3 length: 18 amino acids. From germline, CDR1 is SGHRS and CDR2 YFSETQ. CDR3 protein: CASSLAFSWLAEAGELFF. The CDR3 DNA reads as TGCGCCAGCAGCTTGGCCTTTAGTTGGCTAGCGGAGGCCGGGGAGCTGTTTTTT.

V usage is TRBV7-6 and J usage is TRBJ2-3; D may be TRBD2 (5 bases). Germline-derived CDR1 and CDR2 are SGHVS and FNYEAQ. Between the trimmed V and J ends, which lost 0 bases and 4 bases, there was a span of 8 bases. The CDR3 totals 14 residues. CDR3 coding DNA: TGTGCCAGCAGCTTAGCGGGAGTTCCAGATACGCAGTATTTT. Its translation: CASSLAGVPDTQYF.

In its sample, this clone was seen once. The gene calls are TRBV10-2 and TRBJ2-3; 9 nucleotides line up with TRBD2. The CDR3 is made up of 18 amino acids. From germline, CDR1 is WSHSY and CDR2 SAAADI. Losses at the gene ends were 2 bases for V and 8 bases for J; bases not matched to a gene: 17. CDR3 in DNA: TGCGCCAGCAGTGAGGCACACCGGACTAGCGCCCATCGGAGTACGCAGTATTTT. Amino acid sequence: CASSEAHRTSAHRSTQYF.

CDR3 in DNA: TGTGCCAGCAGCTTGGCGTTGTCCAGCTCCTACGAGCAGTACTTC. Protein: CASSLALSSSYEQYF. The chain is built from TRBV5-5 and TRBJ2-7; no definite D call. Germline V CDR1 and CDR2: SGHKS, YYEKEE (reference sequence). The CDR3 is 15 amino acids. Trimming took off 0 bases at V and 0 bases at J, with 10 bases between the two ends.

The chain is built from TRBV5-1 and TRBJ2-7; the match to TRBD1 covers 8 bases. The germline V gene encodes CDR1 SGHRS and CDR2 YFSETQ. Losses at the gene ends were 4 bases for V and 1 base for J; bases not matched to a gene: 10. The CDR3 sequence is 16 residues long. The CDR3 loop is CASSPGTGVLSYEQYF. Here the CDR3 DNA reads TGCGCCAGCAGCCCCGGGACAGGAGTACTATCCTACGAGCAGTACTTC.

The sample holds a few counts of this clone. This chain uses TRBV7-3 with TRBJ2-5; TRBD2 matches at 7 bases. CDR1 and CDR2 (germline): SGHTA, FQGTGA. This CDR3 spans 15 amino acids. J was trimmed by 4 bases and V by 0 bases; bases with no gene match: 5. The CDR3 DNA sequence: TGTGCCAGCAGCTTAACGGCGGGAGTTGGAGAGACCCAGTACTTC. This encodes CASSLTAGVGETQYF.

The rearrangement uses TRBV29-1 and TRBJ2-7; D gene uncertain. The CDR3 consists of 16 residues. From germline, CDR1 is SQVTM and CDR2 ANQGSEA. V was trimmed by 4 bases and J by 0 bases, leaving 19 bases between them. For the CDR3, the DNA is TGCAGCGTTGTGAGTGGCCGCGTGGAAGGCTCCTACGAGCAGTACTTC. Its translation: CSVVSGRVEGSYEQYF.

This clone was found a few times. The chain employs TRBV19 and TRBJ1-1, with 7 bases lining up with TRBD1. Trimming took 4 bases from V and 1 from J; bases not matched to a gene: 0. Germline V CDR1 and CDR2: LNHDA, SQIVND (reference sequence). CDR3 length: 13 residues. The DNA for the CDR3 is TGTGCCAGTAGTAGGACAGGGAACACTGAAGCTTTCTTT. It is translated as CASSRTGNTEAFF. Complete variable domain (other parts from reference TRBV19 and TRBJ1-1): DGGITQSPKYLFRKEGQNVTLSCEQNLNHDAMYWYRQDPGQGLRLIYYSQIVNDFQKGDIAEGYSVSREKKESFPLTVTSAQKNPTAFYLCASSRTGNTEAFFGQGTRLTVV.

The chain combines TRBV4-2 with TRBJ2-1; 7 positions match TRBD2. Germline CDR1 is LGHNA and CDR2 is YNFKEQ. This CDR3 region has 15 residues. Trimming at V came to 0 bases and at J to 7 bases, leaving 6 bases not matched to a gene. The CDR3 loop is CASSQDPSGRNEQFF. The CDR3 DNA reads as TGTGCCAGCAGCCAAGATCCGTCCGGGAGGAATGAGCAGTTCTTC.

The V and J genes are TRBV12-5 and TRBJ1-2, with 8 bases fitting TRBD1. J was trimmed by 2 bases and V by 3 bases; bases with no gene match: 8. The CDR3 contains 16 residues. Germline-derived CDR1 and CDR2 are LGHNT and FRNRAP. The chain's CDR3 is CASGFTTNRGNYGYTF. For the CDR3, the DNA is TGTGCTAGTGGTTTTACTACTAACAGGGGGAACTATGGCTACACCTTC.

The chain has TRBV6-5 and TRBJ1-2; D is unresolved. Trimming shortened V by 2 bases and J by 7 bases, and 11 bases separated the two germline ends. CDR3 length: 13 amino acids. Germline lookup yields CDR1 MNHEY and CDR2 SVGAGI. As DNA, the CDR3 is TGTGCCAGCAGTTACACGGGTCCGGGTGGCTACACCTTC. Translated, it gives CASSYTGPGGYTF.

V is TRBV27 and J is TRBJ1-2; 9 bases line up with TRBD1. Germline-derived CDR1 and CDR2 are MNHEY and SMNVEV (reference sequence). The CDR3 has 16 amino acids. Trimming took 5 bases from V and 2 from J; bases not matched to a gene: 9. The CDR3 region is CASSRTGTGINYGYTF. In nucleotides, the CDR3 is TGTGCCAGCAGTCGAACTGGGACAGGGATAAACTATGGCTACACCTTC.

This chain's CDR3 is CASSPDRAPRHGGYTF. The CDR3 region has the DNA TGTGCCAGCTCACCAGACAGGGCCCCAAGGCATGGTGGCTACACCTTC. The V and J genes are TRBV18 and TRBJ1-2; the match to TRBD1 covers 7 bases. CDR1 is KGHSH and CDR2 is LQKENI in the germline V gene. CDR3 length: 16 residues. V was pared by 2 bases and J by 7 bases, with 13 bases of the junction left unmatched.

The J gene is TRBJ2-5, the V gene TRBV7-8; 9 nucleotides match TRBD1. This CDR3 has 16 amino acids. The trim removed 1 base at V and 4 bases at J, leaving 7 bases unmatched. Per germline, CDR1 SGHVS and CDR2 FQNEAQ. Here the CDR3 DNA reads TGTGCCAGCAGCTTAGTGACCTGGACAGGGGCAGAGACCCAGTACTTC. It translates to CASSLVTWTGAETQYF. The full variable domain, with the rest looked up from reference TRBV7-8 and TRBJ2-5, is GAGVSQSPRYKVAKRGQDVALRCDPISGHVSLFWYQQALGQGPEFLTYFQNEAQLDKSGLPSDRFFAERPEGSVSTLKIQRTQQEDSAVYLCASSLVTWTGAETQYFGPGTRLLVL.